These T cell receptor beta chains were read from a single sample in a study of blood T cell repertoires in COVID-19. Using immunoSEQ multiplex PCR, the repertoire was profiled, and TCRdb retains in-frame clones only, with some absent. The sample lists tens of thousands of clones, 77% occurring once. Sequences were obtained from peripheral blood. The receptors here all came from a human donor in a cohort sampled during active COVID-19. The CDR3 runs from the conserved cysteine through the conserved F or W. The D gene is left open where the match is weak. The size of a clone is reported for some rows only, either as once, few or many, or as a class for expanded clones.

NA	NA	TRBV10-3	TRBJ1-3	CAISDPVLAGNTIYF	TGTGCCATCAGTGACCCAGTCTTGGCAGGAAACACCATATATTTT
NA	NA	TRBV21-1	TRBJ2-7	CASTLGQGKCFCEQYF	TGTGCCAGCACCCTCGGGCAGGGGAAGTGTTTCTGCGAGCAGTACTTC
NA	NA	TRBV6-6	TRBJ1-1	CASSPDSEAFF	TGTGCCAGCAGCCCGGACAGTGAAGCTTTCTTT
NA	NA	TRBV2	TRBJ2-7	CASSEAGGDSYEQYF	TGTGCCAGCAGTGAAGCGGGCGGGGACTCCTACGAGCAGTACTTC
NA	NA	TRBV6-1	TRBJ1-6	CASSGKQATLYNSPLHF	TGTGCCAGCAGTGGCAAACAGGCTACACTCTATAATTCACCCCTCCACTTT
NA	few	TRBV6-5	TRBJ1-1	CATARGTEAFF	TGTGCCACAGCCCGGGGCACTGAAGCTTTCTTT
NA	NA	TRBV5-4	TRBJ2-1	CASSPRQGTNEQFF	TGTGCCAGCAGCCCCCGTCAGGGTACAAATGAGCAGTTCTTC
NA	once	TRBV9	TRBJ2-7	CASSPPGVGEQYF	TGTGCCAGCAGCCCCCCGGGAGTTGGCGAGCAGTACTTC
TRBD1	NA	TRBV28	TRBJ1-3	CASSLQGAGGNTIYF	TGTGCCAGCAGTTTACAGGGGGCGGGTGGAAACACCATATATTTT
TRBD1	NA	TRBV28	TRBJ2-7	CASSPGTGQGGQYF	TGTGCCAGCAGCCCCGGGACAGGGCAAGGGGGGCAGTACTTC
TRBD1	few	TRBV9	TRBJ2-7	CASSPTGGEQYF	TGTGCCAGCAGCCCGACAGGGGGCGAGCAGTACTTC
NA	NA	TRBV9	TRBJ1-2	CASSVGYSPAYGYTF	TGTGCCAGCAGCGTAGGGTACAGCCCTGCCTATGGCTACACCTTC
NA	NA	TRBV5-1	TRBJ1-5	CASSLLPGQPQHF	TGCGCCAGCAGCTTGCTACCGGGTCAGCCCCAGCATTTT
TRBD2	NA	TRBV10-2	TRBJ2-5	CASSDGVGAGGYQETQYF	TGCGCCAGCAGTGATGGTGTCGGAGCGGGGGGCTACCAAGAGACCCAGTACTTC
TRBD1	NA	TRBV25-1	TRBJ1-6	CASSGETGGSPLHF	TGTGCCAGCAGTGGAGAGACAGGGGGGTCACCCCTCCACTTT
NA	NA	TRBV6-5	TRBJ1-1	CASSYSGGGAEAFF	TGTGCCAGCAGTTACTCCGGGGGAGGGGCTGAAGCTTTCTTT
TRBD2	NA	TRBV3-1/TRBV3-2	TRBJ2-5	CASSQDVVAGAIGTQYF	TGTGCCAGCAGCCAAGATGTGGTAGCGGGGGCTATTGGGACCCAGTACTTC
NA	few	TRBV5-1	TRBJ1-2	CASSPGHLYGYTF	TGCGCCAGCAGCCCCGGACACCTCTATGGCTACACCTTC
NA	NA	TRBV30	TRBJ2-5	CAWSVHGTFRTETQYF	TGTGCCTGGAGTGTACATGGGACTTTTCGCACAGAGACCCAGTACTTC
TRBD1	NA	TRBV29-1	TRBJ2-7	CSVPGTGAYEQYF	TGCAGCGTTCCCGGGACAGGGGCCTACGAGCAGTACTTC
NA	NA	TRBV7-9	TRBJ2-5	CASSLAGVETQYF	TGTGCCAGCAGCTTGGCAGGGGTAGAGACCCAGTACTTC
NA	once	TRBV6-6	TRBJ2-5	CASTQGGGRETQYF	TGTGCCAGCACCCAAGGAGGGGGCAGGGAGACCCAGTACTTC
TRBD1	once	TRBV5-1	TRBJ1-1	CASSYTGDTEAFF	TGCGCCAGCAGCTACACAGGGGACACTGAAGCTTTCTTT
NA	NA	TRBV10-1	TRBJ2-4	CASSASGKNIQYF	TGCGCCAGCAGTGCTTCAGGGAAAAACATTCAGTACTTC
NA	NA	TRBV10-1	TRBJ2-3	CTPQMARGDTPMAGPTDTQYF	TGCACCCCCCAAATGGCGCGGGGCGATACCCCAATGGCGGGGCCTACAGATACGCAGTATTTT
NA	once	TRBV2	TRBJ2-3	CALGSLSGTDTQYF	TGTGCCCTGGGGAGTCTTAGCGGCACAGATACGCAGTATTTT
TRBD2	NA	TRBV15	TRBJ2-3	CATSSRRASGGVNVGDTQYF	TGTGCCACCAGCAGCCGACGAGCTAGCGGGGGGGTAAACGTGGGAGATACGCAGTATTTT
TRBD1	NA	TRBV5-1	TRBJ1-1	CASSLEKSQGVIAFF	TGCGCCAGCAGCCTAGAGAAGTCACAGGGGGTGATAGCTTTCTTT
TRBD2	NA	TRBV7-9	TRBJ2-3	CASSLPLAGVTDTQYF	TGTGCCAGCAGCTTACCGCTAGCGGGGGTCACAGATACGCAGTATTTT
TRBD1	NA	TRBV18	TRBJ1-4	CASSPTADRAGEKLFF	TGTGCCAGCTCACCAACCGCGGACAGGGCAGGCGAAAAACTGTTTTTT
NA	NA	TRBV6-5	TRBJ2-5	CASSFRSGATYATQYF	TGTGCCAGCAGTTTTCGCTCAGGGGCTACCTACGCGACCCAGTACTTC